The rows below give T cell receptor beta chains drawn from one sample of a study of shared clonotypes between healthy human individuals. Assay: immunoSEQ multiplex PCR; the TCRdb copy retains only in-frame clones and omits some. The sample gives hundreds of thousands of clones, roughly 96% of which show up once; 0.11% is in the top ten. Sample: naive CD8+ T cells sorted from blood. The receptors here all came from a woman aged 25 to 39 in good health. Both conserved end residues are part of each CDR3. The D gene is left open where the match is weak. Where a row states a size, it is once, few, many or the class of an expanded clone; other rows omit it.

J	size	D	V	CDR3	DNA
TRBJ2-1	.	TRBD2	TRBV7-9	CASSSPLADHEQFF	TGTGCCAGCAGCTCGCCTCTAGCGGACCATGAGCAGTTCTTC
TRBJ2-1	.	.	TRBV7-9	CASSLGNEQFF	TGTGCCAGCAGCTTAGGGAATGAGCAGTTCTTC
TRBJ2-3	.	TRBD1	TRBV18	CASSQAIRQGSTDTQYF	TGTGCCAGCTCACAGGCAATACGACAGGGATCCACAGATACGCAGTATTTT
TRBJ2-6	.	.	TRBV5-4	CASSSESSGANVLTF	TGTGCCAGCAGCTCTGAGAGCTCTGGGGCCAACGTCCTGACTTTC
TRBJ1-5	.	TRBD1	TRBV28	CASSSDRGWPQHF	TGTGCCAGCAGTTCGGACAGGGGATGGCCCCAGCATTTT
TRBJ1-5	.	.	TRBV2	CASSEALEQGRWDQPQHF	TGTGCCAGCAGTGAAGCGCTGGAACAGGGTAGGTGGGATCAGCCCCAGCATTTT
TRBJ1-2	.	TRBD1	TRBV27	CASSLSSAGGSDGYTF	TGTGCCAGCAGTTTATCGTCCGCAGGGGGGTCCGATGGCTACACCTTC
TRBJ2-4	.	.	TRBV4-1	CASSPHGGIQQAKNIQYF	TGCGCCAGCAGCCCTCATGGGGGAATCCAACAAGCCAAAAACATTCAGTACTTC
TRBJ2-1	.	.	TRBV27	CASSLSSGSGEQFF	TGTGCCAGCAGTTTATCCTCGGGGAGCGGTGAGCAGTTCTTC
TRBJ2-7	.	.	TRBV28	CASSFRYEQYF	TGTGCCAGCAGTTTCCGGTACGAGCAGTACTTC
TRBJ2-7	.	.	TRBV7-9	CASSLEDFRYEQYF	TGTGCCAGCAGCTTAGAGGATTTCCGGTACGAGCAGTACTTC
TRBJ2-3	.	.	TRBV19	CASSIPGSGKDTQYF	TGTGCCAGTAGTATCCCGGGCTCGGGAAAAGATACGCAGTATTTT
TRBJ2-5	.	.	TRBV7-9	CASSLGQGSQETQYF	TGTGCCAGCAGCTTGGGCCAGGGTAGTCAAGAGACCCAGTACTTC
TRBJ1-2	.	TRBD1	TRBV2	CASSARQGKRGYTF	TGTGCCAGCAGCGCAAGACAGGGCAAACGTGGCTACACCTTC
TRBJ2-1	.	.	TRBV18	CASSPRQAATYNEQFF	TGTGCCAGCTCACCACGGCAGGCCGCGACCTACAATGAGCAGTTCTTC
TRBJ2-2	.	.	TRBV29-1	CSVEAESWGAGELFF	TGCAGCGTTGAAGCGGAGTCGTGGGGTGCCGGGGAGCTGTTTTTT
TRBJ2-2	.	.	TRBV4-2	CASSQSDWASSAAGELFF	TGTGCCAGCAGCCAATCTGATTGGGCATCCTCGGCCGCCGGGGAGCTGTTTTTT
TRBJ2-3	.	.	TRBV14	CASSQVTARTDTQYF	TGTGCCAGCAGCCAAGTCACCGCTCGCACAGATACGCAGTATTTT
TRBJ1-4	once	.	TRBV19	CASSIQRGSEKLFF	TGTGCCAGTAGTATTCAAAGGGGTAGTGAAAAACTGTTTTTT
TRBJ1-5	.	TRBD1	TRBV11-2	CASSPLPGQSTPNQPQHF	TGTGCCAGCAGCCCACTACCGGGACAGAGCACTCCTAATCAGCCCCAGCATTTT
TRBJ2-3	.	TRBD1	TRBV6-4	CASSDGTGPTDTQYF	TGTGCCAGCAGTGACGGGACAGGGCCTACAGATACGCAGTATTTT
TRBJ2-7	.	TRBD2	TRBV5-6	CASSESIAGGFPEQYF	TGTGCCAGCAGCGAATCTATAGCGGGAGGGTTTCCCGAGCAGTACTTC
TRBJ2-3	.	TRBD2	TRBV28	CASSLLAGGTDTQYF	TGTGCCAGCAGTTTACTAGCGGGAGGAACAGATACGCAGTATTTT
TRBJ1-1	.	.	TRBV19	CASSLWGVTEAFF	TGTGCCAGTAGTCTTTGGGGCGTTACTGAAGCTTTCTTT
TRBJ1-6	.	TRBD1	TRBV14	CASSPGQGANSPLHF	TGTGCCAGTAGCCCGGGACAGGGGGCTAATTCACCCCTCCACTTT
TRBJ1-5	few	.	TRBV19	CASSLWSAGNQPQHF	TGTGCCAGTAGTCTCTGGTCGGCGGGCAATCAGCCCCAGCATTTT
TRBJ2-5	.	.	TRBV9	CASSVAGLPKETQYF	TGTGCCAGCAGCGTAGCGGGGTTACCTAAAGAGACCCAGTACTTC
TRBJ2-2	.	.	TRBV28	CASSSRTENTGELFF	TGTGCCAGCAGTTCGAGGACGGAGAACACCGGGGAGCTGTTTTTT
TRBJ2-1	.	.	TRBV28	CASRSGLINEQFF	TGTGCCAGCAGAAGCGGCCTTATAAATGAGCAGTTCTTC
TRBJ1-5	.	.	TRBV15	CATSTGQSGNQPQHF	TGTGCCACCAGCACCGGTCAGTCGGGGAATCAGCCCCAGCATTTT
TRBJ2-2	.	.	TRBV30	CAWRVLTGELFF	TGTGCCTGGAGAGTGCTCACCGGGGAGCTGTTTTTT
TRBJ1-5	.	.	TRBV2	CASSELAGEQPQHF	TGTGCCAGCAGTGAACTGGCGGGGGAGCAGCCCCAGCATTTT
TRBJ2-7	.	.	TRBV28	CASSLGSGHPYEQYF	TGTGCCAGCAGTTTAGGATCTGGGCATCCCTACGAGCAGTACTTC
TRBJ2-7	.	TRBD2	TRBV7-2	CASSVQGLANSYEQYF	TGTGCCAGCAGCGTCCAGGGACTAGCGAACTCCTACGAGCAGTACTTC
TRBJ2-7	once	.	TRBV27	CASSFGQTYEQYF	TGTGCCAGCAGTTTCGGGCAGACCTACGAGCAGTACTTC
TRBJ2-7	.	.	TRBV7-8	CASSNRDALYEQYF	TGTGCCAGCAGCAACCGGGACGCCCTCTACGAGCAGTACTTC
TRBJ2-7	.	.	TRBV29-1	CSVRDSYEQYF	TGCAGCGTCCGTGACAGTTACGAGCAGTACTTC
TRBJ1-1	.	TRBD1	TRBV4-1	CASSQTGGLGTEAFF	TGCGCCAGCAGCCAGACAGGGGGTTTGGGCACTGAAGCTTTCTTT
TRBJ2-3	.	.	TRBV11-2	CASSLRSTDTQYF	TGTGCCAGCAGCTTACGGAGCACAGATACGCAGTATTTT
TRBJ1-5	.	.	TRBV2	CASSEVRAYQPQHF	TGTGCCAGCAGTGAAGTCAGGGCCTATCAGCCCCAGCATTTT
TRBJ2-6	.	.	TRBV21-1	CASEILQGSGANVLTF	TGTGCCAGCGAGATTTTACAGGGCTCTGGGGCCAACGTCCTGACTTTC
TRBJ2-7	.	.	TRBV13	CASSLWEDEQYF	TGTGCCAGCAGCCTCTGGGAGGACGAGCAGTACTTC
TRBJ2-7	.	.	TRBV4-1	CASSQGEDYEQYF	TGCGCCAGCAGCCAAGGTGAAGACTACGAGCAGTACTTC
TRBJ2-1	.	.	TRBV21-1	CASSKNWGYNEQFF	TGTGCCAGCAGCAAAAATTGGGGTTACAATGAGCAGTTCTTC
TRBJ2-3	.	.	TRBV9	CASSVRRTDTQYF	TGTGCCAGCAGCGTAAGAAGGACAGATACGCAGTATTTT
TRBJ2-7	once	TRBD1	TRBV28	CASSTRGQGSYEQYF	TGTGCCAGTTCGACGAGGGGGCAAGGCTCCTACGAGCAGTACTTC
TRBJ2-1	once	.	TRBV14	CASSQAPAGLYNEQFF	TGTGCCAGCAGCCAAGCGCCAGCGGGCCTCTACAATGAGCAGTTCTTC
TRBJ2-7	.	TRBD2	TRBV5-5	CASSLGGGYEQYF	TGTGCCAGCAGCCTGGGCGGGGGCTACGAGCAGTACTTC
TRBJ1-5	.	.	TRBV6-1	CASSEEYQPQHF	TGTGCCAGCAGTGAAGAATATCAGCCCCAGCATTTT
TRBJ2-7	.	.	TRBV11-3	CARGQGGEQYF	TGTGCCAGGGGGCAAGGGGGCGAGCAGTACTTC
TRBJ1-2	.	.	TRBV6-6	CASSIPGQINYGYTF	TGTGCCAGCAGTATCCCCGGACAGATTAACTATGGCTACACCTTC
TRBJ2-1	.	TRBD1	TRBV27	CASSSTGTGYNEQFF	TGTGCCAGCAGTTCCACCGGGACAGGGTACAATGAGCAGTTCTTC
TRBJ1-5	.	.	TRBV27	CASSLGQLTNQPQHF	TGTGCCAGCAGCCTGGGACAACTAACGAATCAGCCCCAGCATTTT